The 18 T cell receptor beta chains presented below share a single source sample, sequenced in a study of T cell repertoires in cytomegalovirus infection. MiXCR, applied by TCRdb to the reads, yields one record per CDR3 protein. Of about 250,000 distinct CDR3 sequences in the sample, about 15% were seen once. The sequencing input was CD8+ T cells from PBMCs. These receptors were taken from a human donor in good health (CMV status not recorded). Some clones in this sample may be carry-over from other donors' samples.

Worth noting for this clonotype: The junction departs from germline at one end; a sequencing error may be responsible. The chain's CDR3 is CASSVDRGTYHEQFF. The CDR3 DNA reads TGTGCCAGCAGCGTAGACAGGGGAACCTACCATGAGCAGTTCTTC. V is TRBV7-2 and J is TRBJ2-1; 8 bases are shared with TRBD1. The CDR3 covers 15 residues. The germline V gene encodes CDR1 SGHTA and CDR2 FQGNSA.

This clonotype was seen a few times. The J gene is TRBJ1-1, the V gene TRBV12-3 or TRBV12-4; D is uncertain. The CDR3 covers 12 residues. Deletions cut 2 bases from V and 11 bases from J, with 12 bases between. Here the CDR3 reads CASSLTTWVAFF. The CDR3 DNA follows: TGTGCCAGCAGTTTAACCACTTGGGTGGCTTTCTTT.

The rearrangement uses TRBV7-9 and TRBJ1-3, with D maybe TRBD1 (5 bases). The CDR3 runs 15 residues. CDR1 and CDR2 from the germline V gene are SEHNR and FQNEAQ (reference sequence). Trimming shortened V by 5 bases and J by 0 bases, and 11 bases separated the two germline ends. The CDR3 DNA is TGTGCCAGCAGCGTTGACAGTAGCTCTGGAAACACCATATATTTT. Translating it yields CASSVDSSSGNTIYF.

This clonotype was seen at least ten times. The J gene is TRBJ1-1, the V gene TRBV19; TRBD1 matches at 8 bases. Germline CDR1 reads LNHDA; CDR2 reads SQIVND (reference sequence). The CDR3 has 14 residues. The V segment lost 4 bases and the J segment 1 base; nucleotides outside the gene matches: 2. In DNA, the CDR3 is TGTGCCAGTAGTACAGGGACAGGGAACACTGAAGCTTTCTTT. Translating gives CASSTGTGNTEAFF.

This clonotype turned up a few times. This chain connects TRBV28 to TRBJ2-7, with 12 bases aligning to TRBD1. The CDR3 loop spans 15 amino acids. The germline gives CDR1 MDHEN, CDR2 SYDVKM. With V trimmed by 2 bases and J by 2 bases, 1 base remained unmatched. CDR3 sequence (DNA): TGTGCCAGCAGTTTAGGGGACAGGGGGCCCTACGAGCAGTACTTC. This encodes CASSLGDRGPYEQYF.

The sample holds many counts of this clonotype. The chain combines TRBV11-2 with TRBJ2-5, with D uncertain. Trimming removed 0 bases at V and 1 base at J, with 6 bases between. CDR3 size: 14 residues. Germline CDR1 and CDR2: SGHAT and FQNNGV. Written as DNA, the CDR3 is TGTGCCAGCAGCTTAGAACCCCTCCAAGAGACCCAGTACTTC. Translation: CASSLEPLQETQYF. Full variable domain (missing parts from reference TRBV11-2 and TRBJ2-5): EAGVAQSPRYKIIEKRQSVAFWCNPISGHATLYWYQQILGQGPKLLIQFQNNGVVDDSQLPKDRFSAERLKGVDSTLKIQPAKLEDSAVYLCASSLEPLQETQYFGPGTRLLVL.

This clonotype was recorded at least ten times. The chain employs TRBV27 and TRBJ2-1; D unresolved. Germline V CDR1 and CDR2: MNHEY, SMNVEV (reference sequence). V lost 0 bases, J lost 10 bases, and 13 bases lay in between. The CDR3 is 14 residues long. The chain's CDR3 is CASSLSIGAGEQFF. CDR3 in DNA: TGTGCCAGCAGTTTATCGATCGGCGCTGGGGAGCAGTTCTTC.

V usage is TRBV7-4 and J usage is TRBJ1-1; 8 nucleotides align to TRBD1. The CDR3 has 15 amino acids. Germline-derived CDR1 and CDR2 are SGHVT and SQSDAQ. The junction had 10 bases not matched to a gene; V was cut back by 5 bases and J by 5 bases. The CDR3 region is CASSPDRARGTEAFF. As DNA, the CDR3 is TGTGCCAGCAGCCCGGACAGGGCGAGGGGTACTGAAGCTTTCTTT.

This clonotype was observed a few times. The chain recombines TRBV7-9 with TRBJ2-6; possibly TRBD1 for D (6 bases). This CDR3 spans 16 amino acids. Germline CDR1 SEHNR, CDR2 FQNEAQ (reference sequence). The germline V and J ends were trimmed by 2 bases and 0 bases, with 8 bases remaining between them. CDR3 nucleotide sequence: TGTGCCAGCAGCTTAACAGGGATCTCTGGGGCCAACGTCCTGACTTTC. This sequence encodes CASSLTGISGANVLTF.

The chain employs TRBV28 and TRBJ2-5; weak D call: TRBD1 (6 bases). The V gene's germline CDR1 is MDHEN and CDR2 SYDVKM. V was cut by 3 bases and J by 2 bases, with 19 bases left in between. The length of the CDR3 is 17 residues. The CDR3 is CASSFRVGDTTQETQYF. Here the CDR3 DNA reads TGTGCCAGCAGTTTTAGGGTCGGGGACACTACACAAGAGACCCAGTACTTC.

This clonotype was counted ten times or more. The rearrangement joins TRBV7-8 to TRBJ2-3, with 14 bases identical to TRBD2. Germline V CDR1 and CDR2: SGHVS, FQNEAQ. The CDR3 has 17 residues. The junction had 6 bases not matched to a gene; V was cut back by 5 bases and J by 2 bases. The CDR3 loop reads CASSPGTSGSNTDTQYF. DNA for the CDR3: TGTGCCAGCAGCCCGGGGACTAGCGGGAGTAACACAGATACGCAGTATTTT.

This clonotype was seen many times. The chain carries TRBV6-2 or TRBV6-3 and TRBJ2-5, with D perhaps TRBD1 (6 bases). CDR1 is MNHEY and CDR2 is SVGEGT in the germline V gene. V lost 4 bases to trimming and J lost 1 base, with 13 bases between them. This CDR3 contains 15 residues. The CDR3 region is CASSSPGTLQETQYF. The CDR3 nucleotides read TGTGCCAGCAGTTCACCCGGGACACTCCAAGAGACCCAGTACTTC.

The rearrangement links TRBV24-1 to TRBJ2-2; D is possibly TRBD1 (5 bases). From germline, CDR1 is KGHDR and CDR2 SFDVKD. This CDR3 spans 16 amino acids. V lost 4 bases to trimming and J lost 1 base, with 12 bases between them. The CDR3 bases are TGTGCCACCAGTGACCGGAATACAGGGAACACCGGGGAGCTGTTTTTT. It codes for CATSDRNTGNTGELFF.

This clonotype was picked up a small number of times. V gene TRBV5-5 combines with J gene TRBJ1-1, with D possibly being TRBD1 (5 bases). Deletions cut 4 bases from V and 1 base from J, with 11 bases between. The length of the CDR3 is 14 residues. Germline V gene data show CDR1 as SGHKS and CDR2 as YYEKEE (reference sequence). CDR3 sequence reads: CASSTGLSNTEAFF. The CDR3, as DNA: TGTGCCAGCAGCACGGGACTTTCGAACACTGAAGCTTTCTTT.

This clonotype has only a few counts. The chain joins TRBV6-5 to TRBJ1-1; a weak D match, TRBD1 (6 bases). The CDR3 length is 13 residues. The V gene's germline CDR1 is MNHEY and CDR2 SVGAGI. V shed 6 bases and J shed 5 bases, with 13 bases lying between them. The CDR3 is CASSSGTTTEAFF. The CDR3 DNA follows: TGTGCCAGCAGCTCAGGGACAACAACTGAAGCTTTCTTT.

This clonotype was seen a handful of times. The chain carries TRBV6-2 or TRBV6-3 and TRBJ1-1; 7 bases match TRBD1. Germline CDR1 reads MNHEY; CDR2 reads SVGEGT. The V gene end was trimmed by 3 bases and the J gene end by 0 bases; junction bases not matched to a gene: 10. This CDR3 has 17 amino acids. The CDR3 nucleotides are TGTGCCAGCAGTTATACCCGGCACAGGGGACTGAACACTGAAGCTTTCTTT. Its translation: CASSYTRHRGLNTEAFF.

A remark on this clonotype: An end of the junction differs from the germline gene, which may be a read error. The chain uses TRBV7-6 and TRBJ2-1; TRBD2 agrees at 11 bases. Germline CDR1 is SGHVS and CDR2 is FNYEAQ. The CDR3 consists of 18 residues. Written as DNA, the CDR3 is TGTGCTAGCAGCTTAGATTTGTCTAGCGGGGGGTCTTTCAGTGAGCAGTTCTTC. Protein: CASSLDLSSGGSFSEQFF.

This clonotype was counted ten times or more. The CDR3 sequence is CASPNRTGDEKLFF. CDR3 nucleotide sequence: TGTGCCAGCCCTAACCGGACGGGCGACGAAAAACTGTTTTTT. The chain combines TRBV6-5 with TRBJ1-4; D is unclear. The CDR3 extends over 14 amino acids. The germline gives CDR1 MNHEY, CDR2 SVGAGI. The V end was cut by 8 bases, the J end by 8 bases, with 18 bases between.